This T cell receptor beta chain was profiled in a study of T cell responses to AZD1222 COVID-19 vaccine. Study-level information: Pooled samples include second doses given at about 4 or 12 weeks.

Details on this clone: The target antigen is unknown.

The CDR3 has 16 amino acids. The V gene's germline CDR1 is LNHDA and CDR2 SQIVND (reference sequence). Trimming pared 3 bases from V and 7 bases from J, leaving 21 bases between. The protocol was immunoSEQ multiplex PCR, while the TCRdb copy is restricted to in-frame clones and leaves out a portion. Here the sample spans about 120,000 clones, roughly 90% being singletons. General study points: The study sampled repertoires only after the peak T cell response. Reportedly, nearly half of unique spike TCRs recognized epitopes outside B.1.351/B.1.1.7 mutations.

Material: peripheral blood, obtained on day 0 of AZD1222 vaccination. The V and J genes are TRBV19 and TRBJ1-2; TRBD1 is a possible D gene (5 bases). The receptor was derived from an adult in good health. This chain's CDR3 is CASSILGTGAFAGYTF. The CDR3, as DNA: TGTGCCAGTAGTATTCTGGGGACTGGAGCGTTCGCTGGCTACACCTTC. Full variable domain (missing parts from reference TRBV19 and TRBJ1-2): DGGITQSPKYLFRKEGQNVTLSCEQNLNHDAMYWYRQDPGQGLRLIYYSQIVNDFQKGDIAEGYSVSREKKESFPLTVTSAQKNPTAFYLCASSILGTGAFAGYTFGSGTRLTVV.